This T cell receptor beta chain is drawn from a study of tumor-infiltrating lymphocytes in primary liver carcinoma. Findings of the study overall: Tumor-adjacent and tumor-blood pairs displayed less overlap than did pairs of tumor regions.

CDR3 length equals 13 residues. CDR1 is SGHAT and CDR2 is FQDESV in the germline V gene (reference sequence). About this clonotype itself: What it binds is unknown. An end of the junction differs from the germline gene, which may be a read error.

Starting material for RNA and DNA co-extraction consisted of roughly 19-34 mg of unsorted bulk tissue. TCR beta cDNA was prepared out of roughly 450 ng total RNA by means of a constant-region primer. Nested multiplex PCR, run for three rounds with slightly modified ARM-PCR, yielded TCR beta libraries. For approximately 11 cycles apiece, the opening two PCR rounds ran with TRBV1-TRBV30 forward primers and a C-beta reverse primer. TCRdb called the multiplex PCR reads again in MiXCR, with one record for every CDR3 protein. The sample lists approximately 20,000 distinct CDR3 sequences, over 75% occurring once.

The sample comprised liver tumor tissue from sampling region 1. As for subset: tumor region T1, superior pole. This sequence was found in a woman aged 30 to 39 with primary liver carcinoma and hepatitis B virus infection. This chain links TRBV11-1 with TRBJ2-7, with unresolved D. The CDR3 DNA reads as TGTGTCAGCAACTTAGGATACCTCCGTGAGCGGTACTTC. Residues: CVSNLGYLRERYF.